The following is a T cell receptor (beta chain) sequence with its context. Authors' analysis steps: Reference gene primers were amplified, and this amplification served to estimate nucleated cell counts. Data came from immunoSEQ multiplex PCR; TCRdb stores just in-frame clones and leaves some out. The V and J calls and clone size come from that table; D and trimming were worked out from the DNA. The sample has roughly 200,000 clones; roughly 85% are singletons. Trimming removed 3 bases from V and 1 base from J; junction bases left unmatched: 3. The germline gives CDR1 SGHRS, CDR2 YFSETQ. The CDR3 is made up of 15 amino acids. The data were taken from a study of blood T cell repertoires in COVID-19. About the study: From the United States, Italy and Spain came samples of acute and convalescent COVID-19. Sources were T cells, B-cell-depleted T cells, or PBMCs; the material itself was cDNA or gDNA.

This chain links TRBV5-1 with TRBJ2-3, with 9 bases lining up with TRBD2. Sequencing was carried out using peripheral blood. This receptor was identified in a man aged 55 to 70 with active or convalescent COVID-19. This CDR3 reads CASSSSGDRTDTQYF. The CDR3 DNA reads TGCGCCAGCAGCTCTAGCGGGGATCGCACAGATACGCAGTATTTT.